Below, one T cell receptor (beta chain) is given with its context. As yet, its antigen is unknown. This sample stems from a study of Ad26.COV2.S vaccination and SARS-CoV-2 variants. For the study at large: Into the muscle, Ad26.COV2.S was dosed once or twice, 56 days apart.

The CDR3 length is 14 residues. V shed 3 bases, J shed 4 bases, and the junction held 5 bases outside the gene matches. Germline values: CDR1 MNHNS, CDR2 SASEGT. Findings and caveats of the study: Vaccinees reportedly had broad spike-specific CD8+ and CD4+ T cell responses.

The table came from immunoSEQ multiplex PCR; TCRdb's copy has only in-frame clones and leaves some out. The sample has under 300,000 clones, approximately 88% seen once; the top ten hold less than 3.5%. Treatment meaning: some 19 received Ad26.COV2.S at low or high dose, single or two shots; 5 received placebo; per-sample allocation not given. Sample collection was performed on day 63 after the first vaccine or placebo injection. Aged 18-55 years, donor was enrolled in Boston in the early 2020s. Vaccination employed an Ad26 vector expressing the Wuhan-strain SARS-CoV-2 spike. Material: peripheral blood, obtained in a trial of Ad26.COV2.S vaccine versus placebo. The chain couples TRBV6-1 to TRBJ1-2, with 7 positions matching TRBD1. This receptor was taken from a person between 18 and 60 years old who received the Ad26.COV2.S COVID-19 vaccine or a placebo. CDR3 region: CASSELTGRYGYTF. As DNA, the CDR3 is TGTGCCAGCAGTGAGCTGACAGGGCGCTATGGCTACACCTTC.